The rows below give T cell receptor beta chains drawn from one sample of a study of beta chain features in type 1 diabetes. Method: immunoSEQ multiplex PCR; TCRdb's copy keeps in-frame clones and lacks some. The sample shows about 410,000 clones, roughly 14% of them seen only once. Sequenced: naive CD4+ T cells from blood. The receptors come from a man aged 25 to 40 in good health. The CDR3 runs from the conserved cysteine through the conserved F or W. A D gene is named only where the DNA matches it firmly. Where a row states a size, it is once, few, many or the class of an expanded clone; other rows omit it.

d_gene	v_gene	j_gene	abundance	CDR3nt	CDR3aa
.	TRBV30	TRBJ1-1	.	TGTGCCTGGATAGTTGGTACCAAATTGGGCACTGAAGCTTTCTTT	CAWIVGTKLGTEAFF
.	TRBV29-1	TRBJ1-1	.	TGCAGCGCCCTCCGGGACAAGAACACTGAAGCTTTCTTT	CSALRDKNTEAFF
.	TRBV29-1	TRBJ2-2	few	.	CSSSHSPGSCFF
.	TRBV27	TRBJ2-3	few	TGTGCCAGCAGTTACAGGGCGTTTGGAGATACGCAGTATTTT	CASSYRAFGDTQYF
.	TRBV29-1	TRBJ1-1	.	TGCAGCGTTGCCGGGACACTCGTCACTGAAGCTTTCTTT	CSVAGTLVTEAFF
TRBD2	TRBV15	TRBJ2-5	.	TGTGCCACCATGGCGGGGGGCCAAGAGACCCAGTACTTC	CATMAGGQETQYF
.	TRBV30	TRBJ1-1	many	TGTGCCTGGAGGCTTCCCCCTAGTCTCTATGCTTTCTTT	CAWRLPPSLYAFF
.	TRBV19	TRBJ2-4	.	TGTGCCAGTAGTATAATAGACAGGCTAGCCAAAAACATTCAGTACTTC	CASSIIDRLAKNIQYF
.	TRBV18	TRBJ2-6	few	TGTGCCAGCTCACCAGGGATCTCTGGGGCCAACGTCCTGACTTTC	CASSPGISGANVLTF
.	TRBV30	TRBJ1-2	few	TGTGCCTGGAGTCAGGACAGCCTTAACTATGGCTACACCTTC	CAWSQDSLNYGYTF
.	TRBV9	TRBJ2-7	.	TGTGCCAGCAGCCCTCCCTGGGGAGAGCAGTACTTC	CASSPPWGEQYF
.	TRBV4-1	TRBJ1-2	.	TGCGCCAGCAGCCAATCCCAGGGTGGGTATGGCTACACCTTC	CASSQSQGGYGYTF
.	TRBV5-1	TRBJ2-1	.	TGCGCCAGCAGCCCGCCCCTACAGGGAGGCTACAATGAGCAGTTCTTC	CASSPPLQGGYNEQFF
TRBD2	TRBV15	TRBJ2-1	few	TGTGCCACCAGCAGAGATAGCGGGGGAAATGAGCAGTTCTTC	CATSRDSGGNEQFF
.	TRBV7-2	TRBJ1-1	few	TGTGCCAGCAGCCAGCACACCCAGAACACTGAAGCTTTCTTT	CASSQHTQNTEAFF
TRBD2	TRBV30	TRBJ2-2	few	TGTGCCTGGAGTTTTCTAGCGGGAGCGGCCGGGGAGCTGTTTTTT	CAWSFLAGAAGELFF
TRBD1	TRBV19	TRBJ2-1	few	TGTGCCAGTAGTGTGGGACAGGGGAAGAACAATGAGCAGTTCTTC	CASSVGQGKNNEQFF
.	TRBV29-1	TRBJ2-1	few	TGCAGCGTTGAAGATCCCGTTCAGTTCTTC	CSVEDPVQFF
.	TRBV5-1	TRBJ1-2	few	TGCGCCAGCAGCGGAGGAGACTATGGCTACACCTTC	CASSGGDYGYTF
TRBD2	TRBV7-2	TRBJ2-5	.	TGTGCCAGCAGCTCTGGACTAGCTTATCAAGAGACCCAGTACTTC	CASSSGLAYQETQYF
TRBD2	TRBV2	TRBJ2-3	.	TGTGCCAGCAGTAGCGGGGGGTTTCCAGATACGCAGTATTTT	CASSSGGFPDTQYF
.	TRBV23-1	TRBJ2-3	.	TGCGCCAGCAGTTGGACACACGTAGGGGATACGCAGTATTTT	CASSWTHVGDTQYF
.	TRBV6-6	TRBJ2-1	few	TGTGCCAGCAGCCCAGGCTACGAGCAGTTCTTC	CASSPGYEQFF
.	TRBV14	TRBJ2-5	many	TGTGCCAGCAGCCAAGGGACTCAAGAGACCCAGTACTTC	CASSQGTQETQYF
TRBD1	TRBV14	TRBJ2-1	few	TGTGCCAGCAGCCCCCGGTTTGCCGGGACAGAATACAATGAGCAGTTCTTC	CASSPRFAGTEYNEQFF
.	TRBV29-1	TRBJ2-5	.	TGCAGCGTTGTGTCCGCAGGGCGAGAGGAGACCCAGTACTTC	CSVVSAGREETQYF
.	TRBV7-2	TRBJ2-2	few	TGTGCCAGCAGCCCCAGGGGGGCCGGGGAGCTGTTTTTT	CASSPRGAGELFF
TRBD2	TRBV30	TRBJ2-3	.	TGTGCCTGGAGTGCTCGTCGGACTAGCGGGAGGGCGGATACGCAGTATTTT	CAWSARRTSGRADTQYF
.	TRBV20-1	TRBJ2-5	few	TGCAGTGCTAGTGGTGAGACCCAGTACTTC	CSASGETQYF
.	TRBV29-1	TRBJ2-5	few	TGCAGCGTTGGGGGTGAGACCCAGTACTTC	CSVGGETQYF
TRBD1	TRBV30	TRBJ1-1	.	TGTGCCTGGGGGAACAGGGGGCTTGTGAACACTGAAGCTTTCTTT	CAWGNRGLVNTEAFF
.	TRBV4-3	TRBJ2-3	.	TGCGCCAGCAGCCAAGAACAGTGGAGCACAGATACGCAGTATTTT	CASSQEQWSTDTQYF
.	TRBV4-1	TRBJ1-2	.	TGCGCCAGCAGACAACCTTTACAGGGTAACCGCTATGGCTACACCTTC	CASRQPLQGNRYGYTF
TRBD1	TRBV7-3	TRBJ2-3	few	TGTGCCAGCAGCCAAGGGGGCGGCCTCACAGATACGCAGTATTTT	CASSQGGGLTDTQYF
.	TRBV12-5	TRBJ2-3	few	TGTGCTAGTGGCCCCCGCACTAGCCTCCGGGGCACAGATACGCAGTATTTT	CASGPRTSLRGTDTQYF
.	TRBV29-1	TRBJ2-4	few	TGCAGCGTTAGACAGGCTCTAGCCAAAAACATTCAGTACTTC	CSVRQALAKNIQYF
.	TRBV7-2	TRBJ2-3	few	TGTGCCAGCAGCCCCGATGGGGCTTTCGACACAGATACGCAGTATTTT	CASSPDGAFDTDTQYF
.	TRBV15	TRBJ2-3	few	TGTGCCACCAGCAGAGAGGGACGGGGCACAGATACGCAGTATTTT	CATSREGRGTDTQYF
.	TRBV6-6	TRBJ2-4	few	TGTGCCAGCATCCCAGGGGAACCCAAAAACATTCAGTACTTC	CASIPGEPKNIQYF
TRBD2	TRBV5-4	TRBJ2-3	few	TGTGCCAGCAGCCAGGGACTAGGTAAAGATACGCAGTATTTT	CASSQGLGKDTQYF
.	TRBV5-1	TRBJ2-1	.	TGCGCCAGCAGCTTGGCCGTGAGGGGTCAGCTCAATGAGCAGTTCTTC	CASSLAVRGQLNEQFF
.	TRBV7-2	TRBJ2-5	few	TGTGCCAGCAGCTTAGTGGGGGTCCGAGAGACCCAGTACTTC	CASSLVGVRETQYF
TRBD2	TRBV10-3	TRBJ2-1	.	TGTGCCATCAGTCCCGATAGCGGGATCTTTGAGCAGTTCTTC	CAISPDSGIFEQFF
.	TRBV20-1	TRBJ2-5	few	TGCAGTGCTAGAGGAGGGGAGACCCAGTACTTC	CSARGGETQYF
.	TRBV7-9	TRBJ1-2	many	TGTGCCAGCAGCTTAAGACGGGACGATTATGGCTACACCTTC	CASSLRRDDYGYTF
.	TRBV7-8	TRBJ1-1	few	TGTGCCAGCAGCCTACCCGTAGGGCCCACTGAAGCTTTCTTT	CASSLPVGPTEAFF
.	TRBV7-9	TRBJ2-1	few	TGTGCCAGCAGCTTGTCTAGCTCCTACAATGAGCAGTTCTTC	CASSLSSSYNEQFF
.	TRBV15	TRBJ1-1	few	TGTGCCACCAGCAGAGATGAGAAGCTTGTTGGTATGAACACTGAAGCTTTCTTT	CATSRDEKLVGMNTEAFF
TRBD1	TRBV6-5	TRBJ1-2	.	TGTGCCAGCAGTCGGGCCGGGACAGGGGATGGCTACACCTTC	CASSRAGTGDGYTF
.	TRBV4-3	TRBJ2-1	.	TGCGCCAGCAGCCAAGAAACCAGAGGGAATGAGCAGTTCTTC	CASSQETRGNEQFF
.	TRBV5-4	TRBJ2-2	.	TGTGCCGCAAGAAAGGACGCCACCGGGGAGCTGTTTTTT	CAARKDATGELFF